The T cell receptor (beta chain) described here comes from a study of graft-versus-host responses after intestinal transplantation. Trimming cost V 4 bases and J 13 bases, with 14 bases left between them. This CDR3 is built from 11 residues. Germline assignment: CDR1 MNHEY and CDR2 SMNVEV (reference sequence). As regards this clone: Its target is not known.

Method: immunoSEQ multiplex PCR; TCRdb's copy keeps in-frame clones and lacks some. In the table there are roughly 93,000 clones, 92% of which are singletons. Sequenced material: unstimulated CD8+ T cells sorted from spleen or lymph node cells, taken before transplant. The chain links TRBV27 to TRBJ2-7; possibly TRBD1 for D (6 bases). The sequence was collected from a human donor who was the organ donor for an intestinal transplant. CDR3 residues: CASSSRDTKYF. CDR3 in DNA: TGTGCCAGCAGTTCTAGGGACACCAAATACTTC.